A selection of T cell receptor beta chains follows, all from one sample in a study of OX40 agonist ivuxolimab in advanced cancers. Data came from immunoSEQ multiplex PCR; TCRdb stores just in-frame clones and leaves some out. The table has over 25,000 clones, roughly 79% seen once. This specimen was CD4+ or CD8+ T cells sorted from blood, taken in a trial of the OX40 agonist ivuxolimab. These receptors came from an adult with an advanced solid tumor such as melanoma, head and neck, liver or kidney cancer. Each CDR3 is given without its conserved first and last residue. The D gene is left open where the match is weak.

length,D,V,CDR3
10,-,TRBV28,ASCRQAGELF
11,-,TRBV7-9,ASSAGVAGELF
14,TRBD2,TRBV4-1,ASSQGVGGATNEQF
13,TRBD1,TRBV6-8,ASSYPTGKNQPQH
17,TRBD2,TRBV12-5,ASGLSSGGTFPNTGELF
13,TRBD2,TRBV5-4,ASSSSGTQFYEQY
15,TRBD2,TRBV28,ASASDIGLAGDYEQY
10,-,TRBV5-6,ASGPSGNTIY
10,TRBD2,TRBV27,ASSSLAGEQF
12,-,TRBV19,ASSIESSNYDYT
14,TRBD2,TRBV9,ASSVGNSGGTDTQY
17,-,TRBV6-1,ASSELPPWEISTNEKLF
13,TRBD1,TRBV7-2,ASSPVTGGWTEAF
13,TRBD1,TRBV5-6,ASSLAGTGGYGYT
11,TRBD1,TRBV5-6,ASSPTGTDIQY
11,TRBD2,TRBV11-2,ASSLGLAGLVY
17,TRBD2,TRBV30,AWSVSPSTSSGKRYEQY
10,-,TRBV7-9,ASSGVGNEQF
12,-,TRBV7-9,ASSPGGGGDGYT
12,-,TRBV7-8,ASSLGEAYYGYT
13,TRBD1,TRBV4-1,ASSQGTGGTYEQY
14,TRBD1,TRBV7-9,ASSLHGTEIYNEQF
10,-,TRBV7-9,ASSLAINEQY
11,-,TRBV30,AWSWLATDTQY
12,TRBD2,TRBV10-3,AIKERGAYNEQF
11,-,TRBV28,ASSSGANTEAF
18,TRBD2,TRBV19,ASSISKRGTSAPERETQY
13,-,TRBV4-1,ASSQDRGGAYEQY
12,-,TRBV27,ASSLNRNNEKLF
13,-,TRBV9,ASSTSGTAENIQY
17,TRBD2,TRBV7-2,ASSFPTSGGASVAGELF
13,-,TRBV11-3,ASSLETANNEKLF
11,-,TRBV7-6,ASSTNRVDTQY
12,-,TRBV9,ASSVGQLNEKLF
13,TRBD2,TRBV7-6,ASSLLAGEYNEQF
10,-,TRBV18,ASDRLRVGYT
12,TRBD1,TRBV11-3,ASSTRQGYYEQY
9,-,TRBV25-1,ASGTGTEAF
13,-,TRBV2,ASSGVGLAINEQF
13,TRBD1,TRBV19,ASSIGRTGLFEQY
14,TRBD1,TRBV7-3,ASSLRGQGPYNEQF
13,-,TRBV2,ASSDFGIGRMWLF
14,-,TRBV19,ASSIGRTDKNTEAF
14,-,TRBV19,ASSIDLAAAYNEQF
14,-,TRBV5-1,ASSSILGPGRETQY
13,TRBD1,TRBV5-6,ASIQGQGFYNEQF
11,-,TRBV9,ASSITGNTEAF
13,-,TRBV7-2,ASSRGAVLGGELF
11,-,TRBV30,AWAPGNGYEQY
13,-,TRBV28,ASRRRVFGSYEQY
13,TRBD2,TRBV29-1,SATALAGSYNEQF
12,TRBD1,TRBV4-1,ASSQTGGGLLAF
12,-,TRBV7-9,ASSFLWESETQY
10,-,TRBV7-9,ASSSSGDTQY
13,TRBD2,TRBV9,ASSASGGSLETQY